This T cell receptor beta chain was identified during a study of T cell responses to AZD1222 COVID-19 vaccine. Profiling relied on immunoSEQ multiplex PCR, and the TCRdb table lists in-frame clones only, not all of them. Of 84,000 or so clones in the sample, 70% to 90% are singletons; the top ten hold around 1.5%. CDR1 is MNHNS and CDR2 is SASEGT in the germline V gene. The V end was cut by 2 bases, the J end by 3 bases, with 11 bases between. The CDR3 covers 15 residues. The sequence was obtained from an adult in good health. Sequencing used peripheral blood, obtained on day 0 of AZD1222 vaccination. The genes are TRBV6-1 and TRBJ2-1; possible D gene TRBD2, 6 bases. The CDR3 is CASSESGRFYNEQFF. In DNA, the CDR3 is TGTGCCAGCAGTGAAAGCGGGCGCTTCTACAATGAGCAGTTCTTC.